These T cell receptor beta chains were read from a single sample in a study of T cell clonotyping in hematopoietic cell transplantation. TCRdb's table, derived via immunoSEQ multiplex PCR, lists solely in-frame clones and lacks some. The table shows around 15,000 clones, with approximately 97% occurring only once. This material consisted of peripheral blood mononuclear cells, taken 30 days after allogeneic stem cell transplant. Source of these receptors: a female patient aged 50-59 years who had an allogeneic stem cell transplant from an unrelated donor, so T cells may come from the graft donor. Some clones in this sample may be carry-over from other donors' samples. CDR3s include the opening cysteine and the closing phenylalanine or tryptophan. A D gene is named only where the DNA matches it firmly. Not every row has a clone size; where given, it reads once, few, many or a size class.

TRBV9	TRBJ1-5	-	TRBD1	TGTGCCAGCAGCGTAGGGGACAGGGGCAATCAGCCCCAGCATTTT	CASSVGDRGNQPQHF
TRBV5-1	TRBJ2-5	-	-	TGCGCCAGCAGCTTGGCCAACCAAGAGACCCAGTACTTC	CASSLANQETQYF
TRBV18	TRBJ2-3	-	-	TGTGCCAGCTCACCACCGCTACAGGGCACAGATACGCAGTATTTT	CASSPPLQGTDTQYF
TRBV5-6	TRBJ2-5	-	TRBD2	TGTGCCAGCAGCTGGGGACTAGTGGGGGGAGAGACCCAGTACTTC	CASSWGLVGGETQYF
TRBV19	TRBJ2-7	-	-	TGTGCCAGTAGTAACGGGGGCCGGTACGAGCAGTACTTC	CASSNGGRYEQYF
TRBV14	TRBJ1-1	-	-	TGTGCCAGCAGCCAGGGTCTAGGGAGTCCGGGAGCTTTCTTT	CASSQGLGSPGAFF
TRBV5-1	TRBJ2-7	-	-	TGCGCCAGCAGCTCGTTACAGGGAGCCTACGAGCAGTACTTC	CASSSLQGAYEQYF
TRBV5-1	TRBJ2-7	-	-	TGCGCCAGCAGCCCGCGTTTTGGACCCTACGAGCAGTACTTC	CASSPRFGPYEQYF
TRBV6-6	TRBJ1-5	-	-	TGTGCCAGCAGTTACTCAAGGTCCTCATTGGAGCCCCAGCATTTT	CASSYSRSSLEPQHF
TRBV19	TRBJ1-2	-	-	TGTGCCAGTAGTATAGATCCCACCGTCCCTAACTATGGCTACACCTTC	CASSIDPTVPNYGYTF
TRBV30	TRBJ1-5	once	-	TGTGCCTGGAGTGTACATTTGAGTCAGCCCCAGCATTTT	CAWSVHLSQPQHF
TRBV30	TRBJ1-6	-	-	TGTGCCTGGAGTGGACACTCCTATAATTCACCCCTCCACTTT	CAWSGHSYNSPLHF
TRBV7-6	TRBJ2-7	-	TRBD2	TGTGCCAGCAGCTTAAGCCCTAGCGGGGGCCTTAGCCACGAGCAGTACTTC	CASSLSPSGGLSHEQYF
TRBV6-5	TRBJ1-5	-	TRBD1	TGTGCCACTTCCCGGGGCAGGGGGCATCAGCCCCAGCATTTT	CATSRGRGHQPQHF
TRBV25-1	TRBJ2-5	once	TRBD2	TGTGCCAGCAGTGCTTTTAGCGGGGGGGCCGGAGAGACCCAGTACTTC	CASSAFSGGAGETQYF
TRBV5-1	TRBJ1-2	-	TRBD1	TGCGCCAGCAGCTTGAGTGGGACAGGGGCCTATGGCTACACCTTC	CASSLSGTGAYGYTF
TRBV4-1	TRBJ1-4	-	-	TGCGCCAGCAGCCAATCCCGGACAGCAACTAATGAAAAACTGTTTTTT	CASSQSRTATNEKLFF
TRBV30	TRBJ2-1	-	-	TGTGCCTGGAGTTTGTTGGGAACGATAAATGAGCAGTTCTTC	CAWSLLGTINEQFF
TRBV19	TRBJ2-2	-	-	TGTGCCAGCAGAAAAGCGGGGAACACCGGGGAGCTGTTTTTT	CASRKAGNTGELFF
TRBV6-6	TRBJ1-2	-	TRBD1	TGTGCCAGCAGCCCCGTGACAGGGAAGGTTGGCTATGGCTACACCTTC	CASSPVTGKVGYGYTF
TRBV30	TRBJ1-2	-	-	TGTGCCTGGAAGGTCACAGGGAATAATGGCTACACCTTC	CAWKVTGNNGYTF
TRBV10-1	TRBJ2-1	-	TRBD1	TGCGCCAGCACCCCCGGGACAGGGGACAATGAGCAGTTCTTC	CASTPGTGDNEQFF
TRBV5-6	TRBJ2-2	-	-	TGTGCCAGCAGCTTGGCCTTCGACACCGGGGAGCTGTTTTTT	CASSLAFDTGELFF
TRBV6-5	TRBJ2-2	once	-	TGTGCCAGCAGTTACGGGGCAGTTAACACCGGGGAGCTGTTTTTT	CASSYGAVNTGELFF
TRBV7-6	TRBJ1-5	-	-	TGTGCCAGCAGCTTAAGGTCGAGGGCCTCTGGCAATCAGCCCCAGCATTTT	CASSLRSRASGNQPQHF
TRBV2	TRBJ1-6	-	-	TGTGCCAGCAGTGAAGACGTCCGATATAATTCACCCCTCCACTTT	CASSEDVRYNSPLHF
TRBV6-5	TRBJ2-3	-	-	TGTGCCAGCAGGTTCACAGATACGCAGTATTTT	CASRFTDTQYF
TRBV29-1	TRBJ2-5	-	TRBD1	TGCAGCGTTGAGAAGCCTGGACAGGGTGAGACCCAGTACTTC	CSVEKPGQGETQYF
TRBV5-1	TRBJ2-7	-	-	TGCGCCAGCAGCCGGGGCTCGGAGGTTCTACACGAGCAGTACTTC	CASSRGSEVLHEQYF
TRBV6-1	TRBJ2-7	-	-	TGTGCCAGCAGTGCGGCCCAGGGCACCTACGAGCAGTACTTC	CASSAAQGTYEQYF
TRBV16	TRBJ1-2	-	TRBD1	TGTGCCAGCAGTACACAGGGGTACGGCTACACCTTC	CASSTQGYGYTF
TRBV7-9	TRBJ1-5	-	-	TGTGCCAGCAGCTTACTGGATAGCAATCAGCCCCAGCATTTT	CASSLLDSNQPQHF
TRBV5-6	TRBJ2-7	-	-	TGTGCCAGCAGCTTCTGGGGTCTGGAGCAGTACTTC	CASSFWGLEQYF
TRBV19	TRBJ2-7	-	-	TGTGCCAGTAGTATAGCGGCGGGACGGACCTACGAGCAGTACTTC	CASSIAAGRTYEQYF
TRBV19	TRBJ1-6	few	TRBD1	TGTGCCAGTAGTGTGGACAGGGCTAATTCACCCCTCCACTTT	CASSVDRANSPLHF
TRBV18	TRBJ1-1	-	-	TGTGCCAGCTCACCAATGGGAAACACTGAAGCTTTCTTT	CASSPMGNTEAFF
TRBV28	TRBJ1-5	-	-	TGTGCCAGCAGTTTAGGAAAGCCCCAGCCCCAGCATTTT	CASSLGKPQPQHF